This T cell receptor beta chain was sequenced in a study of low-dose radiotherapy and immunotherapy resistance in tumors (dated by TCRdb to 2021 to 2024). General notes on the study: Patients in Cohort 1 were given 0.5 Gy per fraction every 2 weeks, and the prescribed total PTV dose was 6.5 Gy. Eight patients were included in the translational analysis: three from the first dose cohort and the first five from the second dose cohort. In Cohort 2, 1 Gy per fraction was delivered every two weeks, for a total of 13 Gy over 26 weeks. The trial did not randomize participants into treatment groups. Intravenous cyclophosphamide at 200 mg/m2 was administered every two weeks, one day ahead of each radiation and immunotherapy administration. Nivolumab and ipilimumab were both given intravenously, with nivolumab at a 240 mg flat dose every two weeks and ipilimumab at 1 mg/kg every six weeks. Aspirin 300 mg was taken orally once daily by patients for four cycles, starting on cycle 1 day 1.

TCRdb lists the instrument as Illumina HiSeq 2500. First-strand cDNA was synthesized using Superscript III and a set of TRAV- and TRBV-specific primers, so that both TCRalpha and TCRbeta chains were covered. TCRs were amplified with Phusion for 15 to 25 PCR cycles using a constant-region primer together with the adapter attached to the V primers. Amplification of the isolated mRNA was done with the MessageAmp II aRNA Amplification Kit, which involved an approximately 15-hour in vitro transcription at 37 degrees C. The Dynabeads mRNA DIRECT Purification Kit was used to isolate the mRNA for TCR sequencing. Indexed Illumina adapters were added in a second Phusion PCR of 25 cycles, after which AMPure XP beads were used to purify the products. The source study handled its data this way. Custom Perl scripts were used to pool TCR sequences that encoded the same protein, to remove out-of-frame sequences, and to calculate the abundance of each clonotype. Any TCR sequence supported by only a single read was excluded from analysis. Shannon entropy, Gini index, clonality, richness, and the frequency of TCRs shared between repertoires were included as repertoire metrics. The public reads were quality trimmed at Q25 with fastp and then assembled into clones with MiXCR by TCRdb, keeping productive beta chains. Entries are consolidated by CDR3 protein sequence, retaining the most common genes and DNA. These V and J calls are TCRdb output, not the study's own analysis. The sample data list tens of thousands of distinct CDR3 sequences, and about 25% of these were observed just once. The ten largest make up about 6.6% of the sample.

At least ten counts were recorded for this clonotype. What antigen it recognizes has not been identified. Base qualities are not provided; no much larger clone lies one nucleotide away. Trimming leaves V shorter by 7 bases and J shorter by 6 bases, with the junction holding 11 bases beyond the gene matches. Taken from cysteine to phenylalanine, the CDR3 has 14 residues. The only DNA kept is the CDR3, 42 bases in frame from the first base. CDR1 and CDR2 are drawn from the germline V gene: SQVTM, ANQGSEA. The time point tag for this specimen amounts to: before trial treatment. The donors came from RACIN, which was a single-arm phase I dose-escalation trial that paired nivolumab and ipilimumab with aspirin, low-dose cyclophosphamide and low-dose radiotherapy. Eligible patients had advanced, TIL-negative solid tumors.

This sequence originates from a male donor with rectosigmoid adenocarcinoma. The sample consisted of PBMCs, taken before treatment. The V and J segments used are TRBV29-1 and TRBJ2-1; a stretch of 8 junction bases matches TRBD2. The DNA sequence is given as TGCAGCGCCGGAGCCGGGACTAGTTTCAATGAGCAGTTCTTC. This encodes CSAGAGTSFNEQFF.